Each of the 18 T cell receptor beta chains below was sequenced from the same sample in a study of spatial heterogeneity in lung cancer. The time point here: sample taken at primary tumor resection. Sequencing covered unsorted whole RNA taken from tumor, nontumor lung or frozen PBMC. A single record per CDR3 protein comes from TCRdb applying MiXCR to the 5' RACE reads. Among more than 75,000 distinct CDR3 sequences listed, approximately 12% were seen once. Material: PBMCs, obtained at surgery. The receptors derive from a male donor with early-stage non-small cell lung cancer.

This clonotype was counted ten times or more. The chain combines TRBV24-1 with TRBJ2-1; 7 nucleotides align to TRBD1. The J segment lost 5 bases and the V segment lost 4 bases, leaving 4 bases of the junction unmatched. Germline V gene lookup returns CDR1 KGHDR and CDR2 SFDVKD. The CDR3 is 14 amino acids. CDR3 sequence: CATSDPTGHNEQFF. CDR3 in DNA: TGTGCCACCAGTGACCCGACAGGGCACAATGAGCAGTTCTTC.

The chain joins TRBV29-1 to TRBJ2-5; TRBD2 is a possible D gene (6 bases). V shed 5 bases and J shed 5 bases, with 15 bases lying between them. Germline CDR1 is SQVTM and CDR2 is ANQGSEA. CDR3 length equals 13 residues. The CDR3 region has the DNA TGCAGCGTTTCGGAGGGCAGGGAGGAGACCCAGTACTTC. Translating gives CSVSEGREETQYF.

This clonotype was recorded a few times. V is TRBV27 and J is TRBJ2-5, with no clear D. This CDR3 has 13 amino acids. The V gene's germline CDR1 is MNHEY and CDR2 SMNVEV (reference sequence). Trimming shortened V by 3 bases and J by 5 bases, and 10 bases separated the two germline ends. The CDR3 region has the DNA TGTGCCAGCAGTTTCTCTCAAAGGGAGACCCAGTACTTC. The encoded protein is CASSFSQRETQYF.

Many counts were recorded for this clonotype. The chain carries TRBV7-3 and TRBJ1-2; no clear D gene. V lost 0 bases, J lost 1 base, and 9 bases lay in between. CDR3 length: 15 amino acids. Looked up from germline, CDR1 is SGHTA and CDR2 is FQGTGA. The DNA of the CDR3 is TGTGCCAGCAGCTTAACAGCGGTTGGTAACTATGGCTACACCTTC. Protein: CASSLTAVGNYGYTF.

This clonotype was seen a few times. In DNA, the CDR3 is TGCAGCGTTGATAGGACAGAAGAGACCCAGTACTTC. Protein product: CSVDRTEETQYF. The V call is TRBV29-1, the J call TRBJ2-5, with D maybe TRBD1 (6 bases). Per the germline V gene, CDR1 is SQVTM and CDR2 is ANQGSEA. Trimming cost V 3 bases and J 3 bases, with 8 bases left between them. The length of the CDR3 is 12 residues. The complete variable domain, with remaining parts taken from reference TRBV29-1 and TRBJ2-5, reads SAVISQKPSRDICQRGTSLTIQCQVDSQVTMMFWYRQQPGQSLTLIATANQGSEATYESGFVIDKFPISRPNLTFSTLTVSNMSPEDSSIYLCSVDRTEETQYFGPGTRLLVL.

This clonotype was seen a handful of times. This chain links TRBV20-1 with TRBJ2-1, with 11 bases lining up with TRBD2. Germline V lookup: CDR1 DFQATT, CDR2 SNEGSKA (reference sequence). The CDR3 contains 16 residues. With 2 bases clipped from V and 3 bases from J, the junction kept 6 bases outside the gene matches. The CDR3 here is CSARSSGTSGYNEQFF. CDR3 coding DNA: TGCAGTGCTAGATCCTCCGGGACTAGCGGCTACAATGAGCAGTTCTTC.

There are a few counts of this clonotype. The chain has TRBV9 and TRBJ2-5; the D call may be TRBD1 or TRBD2 (5 bases each). V was cut by 3 bases and J by 0 bases, with 9 bases left in between. CDR3 length: 14 residues. The germline V gene has CDR1 SGDLS and CDR2 YYNGEE. The CDR3 DNA follows: TGTGCCAGCAGCGGAGGGACGTACCAAGAGACCCAGTACTTC. The encoded protein is CASSGGTYQETQYF.

This clonotype was observed many times. V and J are TRBV27 and TRBJ1-1, with D possibly matching TRBD1 (6 bases). The germline V gene has CDR1 MNHEY and CDR2 SMNVEV (reference sequence). Trimming took off 5 bases at V and 4 bases at J, with 20 bases between the two ends. The CDR3 consists of 16 residues. This CDR3 reads CASSRLGGRSLTEAFF. Here the CDR3 DNA reads TGTGCCAGCAGTCGCCTGGGGGGCAGGTCACTCACTGAAGCTTTCTTT.

J is TRBJ2-1 and V is TRBV7-6; a possible D gene is TRBD2 (6 bases). V lost 2 bases and J lost 6, with 20 bases in between. This CDR3 comprises 17 residues. Germline CDR1 reads SGHVS; CDR2 reads FNYEAQ. The CDR3 nucleotides are TGTGCCAGCAGCTTATGGCAGGGAACGGGGGTTCCCAATGAGCAGTTCTTC. Protein sequence: CASSLWQGTGVPNEQFF.

The rearrangement joins TRBV5-1 to TRBJ2-3; D gene uncertain. This CDR3 has 14 amino acids. Germline V gene sequence: CDR1 SGHRS, CDR2 YFSETQ. With 1 base removed from V and 1 base from J, the gap between germline ends came to 7 bases. The CDR3 bases are TGCGCCAGCAGCTTGAAACCAGGCACAGATACGCAGTATTTT. This translates into CASSLKPGTDTQYF.

This clonotype turned up a few times. The J gene is TRBJ2-1, the V gene TRBV29-1; TRBD2 might be the D (5 bases). The CDR3 consists of 12 residues. The V end lost 7 bases, the J end lost 4 bases, and 11 bases lay between the germline ends. The germline V gene has CDR1 SQVTM and CDR2 ANQGSEA. In DNA form, the CDR3 reads TGCAGCGCGAGATCGGGATACAATGAGCAGTTCTTC. The encoded protein is CSARSGYNEQFF.

This clonotype was seen a handful of times. The chain is built from TRBV5-1 and TRBJ1-1; unclear D gene. The CDR3 loop spans 16 amino acids. Germline assignment: CDR1 SGHRS and CDR2 YFSETQ. The V and J ends lost 2 bases and 3 bases respectively, with 17 bases between them. CDR3 protein: CASSLSHRGMYTEAFF. The CDR3 DNA follows: TGCGCCAGCAGCTTATCCCACCGGGGAATGTACACTGAAGCTTTCTTT.

The table lists this clonotype with many counts. This chain uses TRBV20-1 with TRBJ1-1; D is uncertain. Per the germline V gene, CDR1 is DFQATT and CDR2 is SNEGSKA (reference sequence). CDR3 length: 13 amino acids. V was cut by 1 base and J by 1 base, with 7 bases left in between. CDR3 loop: CSARVPGNTEAFF. The CDR3 bases are TGCAGTGCTAGAGTCCCTGGGAACACTGAAGCTTTCTTT.

The V and J genes are TRBV27 and TRBJ2-5; a possible D gene is TRBD1 (6 bases). In germline, CDR1 is MNHEY, CDR2 SMNVEV (reference sequence). Between the trimmed V and J ends, which lost 9 bases and 1 base, there was a span of 18 bases. This CDR3 comprises 15 residues. The CDR3, as DNA: TGTGCCAGTTCTACCAGGACAGAGTTCCAAGAGACCCAGTACTTC. It specifies CASSTRTEFQETQYF.

This clonotype is medium-sized. The CDR3 nucleotides read TGTGCCAGCAGTGAAGGTGTCGGAGATAGCAATCAGCCCCAGCATTTT. Translated: CASSEGVGDSNQPQHF. This chain uses TRBV6-1 with TRBJ1-5, with D unclear. V was clipped by 1 base and J by 0 bases, with 10 bases between them. Per germline, CDR1 MNHNS and CDR2 SASEGT. This CDR3 is built from 16 residues.

CDR3 nucleotide sequence: TGTGCAAGTCGCCCGGAGGACAGGTGTATTCATGAGCAGTTCTTC. Translating gives CASRPEDRCIHEQFF. The chain carries TRBV12-2 and TRBJ2-1; TRBD1, as called in the table, went unchecked against the DNA. TRBV12-2 is deemed a pseudogene. CDR3 length: 15 amino acids.

This clonotype occurred a few times. DNA of the CDR3: TGTGCCATCAGTGAGGAGCAGGGAGTGAGGACTGAAGCTTTCTTT. Amino acid sequence: CAISEEQGVRTEAFF. The chain links TRBV10-3 to TRBJ1-1; D might be TRBD1 (5 bases). Trimming removed 2 bases at V and 5 bases at J, with 15 bases between. Germline V gives CDR1 ENHRY, CDR2 SYGVKD. The CDR3 is made up of 15 amino acids.

This clonotype was found a few times. A junction end diverges from the germline sequence, so it may reflect a read error. The chain recombines TRBV18 with TRBJ2-2; D is perhaps TRBD1 (6 bases). Looked up from germline, CDR1 is KGHSH and CDR2 is LQKENI. The CDR3 contains 17 residues. CDR3 protein: CPSSPLGQPAGTGELFF. The CDR3 nucleotides read TGTCCCAGCTCACCCCTCGGACAGCCCGCGGGCACCGGGGAGCTGTTTTTT.